This paragraph covers one TCR beta chain sequence. Its antigen is unidentified. TCRdb itself ran the 5' RACE reads through MiXCR, one entry per CDR3 protein. This sample has hundreds of thousands of distinct CDR3 sequences; approximately 15% occur once, and the top ten carry about an eighth. This sample is drawn from a study of T cells after yellow fever vaccination. The overall study: Fractions low in cell number were prepared with SMART-Seq v4 Ultra Low Input. Whole-study results and caveats: Clones from primary vaccination mostly reappeared after the booster (roughly 95% CD4, 88% CD8). A faster peak, day 5 versus 15, was reached by the weaker secondary response.

CDR3 length: 15 amino acids. CDR1 SGHTA and CDR2 FQGNSA come from the germline V gene. V shed 5 bases, J shed 4 bases, and the junction held 8 bases outside the gene matches. Specimen: PBMCs, collected on the day of the yellow fever booster vaccination. The chain employs TRBV7-2 and TRBJ2-7; 10 nucleotides line up with TRBD1. This receptor was identified in a man aged 30 to 39 who received the YFV17D yellow fever vaccine. The CDR3 DNA reads TGTGCCAGCAGCCCGAGGGACAGGGGCGCTTACGAGCAGTACTTC. Protein sequence: CASSPRDRGAYEQYF.